Detailed here is one T cell receptor beta chain. Its binding antigen is unknown. One end of the junction does not line up with germline, which may come from a read error. The record originates from a study of OX40 agonist ivuxolimab in advanced cancers. At the level of the whole study: The costimulatory receptor OX40 (CD134) was targeted by ivuxolimab, a fully human IgG2 agonistic monoclonal antibody. Partial responses occurred in three dose-escalation patients: two with cutaneous melanoma and one with hepatocellular carcinoma. The monotherapy dose-escalation portion (N ≈ 55 patients) of the phase I ivuxolimab trial is reported in the paper. Intravenous ivuxolimab was administered to patients every 2 weeks at six dose levels: 0.01, 0.1, 0.3, 1.5, 3 and 10 mg/kg. Peripheral TCRbeta sequencing aimed to test whether ivuxolimab altered TCR sequence diversity and caused clonal T-cell expansion. Patients were allowed to have had prior anti-PD-1, anti-PD-L1 or anti-CTLA-4 therapy, and 30% to 40% of the dose-escalation patients had previously received checkpoint inhibitors. Of the 50 or so patients in dose escalation, about 20 had hepatocellular carcinoma, some 15 had melanoma, 9 had renal cell carcinoma and 9 had head and neck cancer. A male proportion of roughly 80% and a mean age of 60 years, ranging from roughly 23 to 80, were recorded for the dose-escalation cohort.

Spanning cysteine to phenylalanine, the CDR3 consists of 15 amino acids. The kept DNA is CDR3 alone, 45 bases in frame from the first base. According to the germline V gene, CDR1 reads MNHNS and CDR2 reads SASEGT. What the research found in general, with its limitations: The antigen specificity of the peripheral T cells that underwent clonal expansion was not determined. After ivuxolimab, expanded clones were on average more numerous among CD8+ T cells than among CD4+ T cells. Low levels of normalized T-cell clonal expansion were also seen in some patients who did not respond. In the 0.1-3.0 mg/kg groups, partial responders were among the patients with the lowest normalized peripheral clonal expansion, particularly in CD8+ T cells. At doses of 0.1 to 3.0 mg/kg, clonal expansion of both CD4+ and CD8+ T cells in blood was seen between baseline and week 6.

The trial excluded patients who had a history of autoimmune disease or were on systemic immunosuppression. Peripheral blood for TCR sequencing was collected from all dose cohorts at baseline, on cycle 4 day 1, and on cycle 7 day 1. The samples were drawn from a first-in-human, open-label, multicenter phase I dose-escalation trial of ivuxolimab. Adults with locally advanced or metastatic melanoma, renal cell carcinoma, hepatocellular carcinoma or head and neck squamous cell carcinoma were enrolled in the trial. Before TCR sequencing, CD4+ and CD8+ T cells were separately sorted from peripheral blood. To sequence the TCRbeta CDR3 region, genomic DNA was isolated from the sorted cells. The immunoSEQ Assay was used to sequence the TCRbeta CDR3 regions. In its TCRdb copy, this immuneACCESS table keeps in-frame sequences only and misses some clones. Where compared with another copy, unresolved V genes explain less than half of these, and the others have no known cause. The sample yields around 97,000 clones; around 80% were counted once. The ten largest clones represent roughly 5% of the sample.

The source of this sequence is an adult with an advanced solid tumor such as melanoma, head and neck, liver or kidney cancer. Recombination joined TRBV6-1 with TRBJ2-5, with a weak D call of TRBD1 (6 bases match). This material consisted of CD4+ or CD8+ T cells sorted from blood, taken in a trial of the OX40 agonist ivuxolimab. Read as DNA, the sequence is TGTGCCAGCACCGTCCGGCCAGGGGCACAAGAGGCCCAGTACTTC. Its translation reads: CASTVRPGAQEAQYF.